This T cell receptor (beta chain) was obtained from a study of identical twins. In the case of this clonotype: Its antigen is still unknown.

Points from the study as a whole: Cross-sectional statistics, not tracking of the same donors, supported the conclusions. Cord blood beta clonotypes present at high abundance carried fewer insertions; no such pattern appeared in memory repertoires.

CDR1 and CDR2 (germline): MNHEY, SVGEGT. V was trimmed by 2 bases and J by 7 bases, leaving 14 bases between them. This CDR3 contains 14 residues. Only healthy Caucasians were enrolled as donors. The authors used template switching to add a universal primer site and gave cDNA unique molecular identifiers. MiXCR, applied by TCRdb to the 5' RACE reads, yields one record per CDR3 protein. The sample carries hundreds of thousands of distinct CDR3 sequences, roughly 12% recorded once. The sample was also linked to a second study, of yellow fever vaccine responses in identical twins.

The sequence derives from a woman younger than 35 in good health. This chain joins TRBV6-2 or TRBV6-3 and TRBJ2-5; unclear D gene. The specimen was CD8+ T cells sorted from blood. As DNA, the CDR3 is TGTGCCAGCAGTTACCAAGGCATACCGGGGACCCAGTACTTC. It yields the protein CASSYQGIPGTQYF.